These 28 T cell receptor beta chains were all obtained from the same sample, sequenced in a study of blood T cell repertoires in COVID-19 (dated by TCRdb to between 2020 and 2021). Library generation was performed with the immunoSEQ multiplex PCR assay. Here the immuneACCESS table is served through TCRdb, limited to in-frame sequences with V and J called. Missing clones are a known gap in these copies; in checked studies unresolved V genes cover under half, and the rest lacks a known reason. The sample records roughly 310,000 clones, approximately 87% of which are singletons. The ten largest clones take up 3% to 4% of the sample. Input material: peripheral blood. These receptors were taken from a woman aged 45-65 years with active or convalescent COVID-19.

This clone was picked up one time. The chain carries TRBV19 and TRBJ1-1; D may be TRBD1 (6 bases). V lost 3 bases to trimming and J lost 4 bases, with 15 bases between them. The germline V gene encodes CDR1 LNHDA and CDR2 SQIVND (reference sequence). The CDR3 length is 15 residues. In nucleotides, the CDR3 is TGTGCCAGTAGTATTATAGGGCAGGGGACCACTGAAGCTTTCTTT. Translated, it gives CASSIIGQGTTEAFF.

The chain uses TRBV12-5 and TRBJ1-4, with a possible D match to TRBD1 (5 bases). Germline loops: CDR1 LGHNT, CDR2 FRNRAP. The CDR3 has 12 amino acids. Trimming removed 6 bases at V and 8 bases at J, with 10 bases between. CDR3 coding DNA: TGTGCTAGTGGCCACCGGGGGGAAAAACTGTTTTTT. Its translation: CASGHRGEKLFF.

V and J are TRBV3-1 (or the pseudogene TRBV3-2) and TRBJ2-7; D might be TRBD1 (5 bases). CDR3 length equals 17 residues. CDR1 is LGHDT and CDR2 is YNNKEL in the germline V gene (reference sequence). The V end lost 0 bases, the J end lost 1 base, and 16 bases lay between the germline ends. Written as DNA, the CDR3 is TGTGCCAGCAGCCAAGAAGATGGCAGGGTGGGGTCCTACGAGCAGTACTTC. Its translation: CASSQEDGRVGSYEQYF.

The sample holds one count of this clone. One junction end disagrees with the germline gene, perhaps due to a read error. This chain links TRBV7-7 with TRBJ2-1; 9 bases match TRBD2. CDR1 SSHAT and CDR2 FNYEAQ come from the germline V gene (reference sequence). The CDR3 has 15 amino acids. The CDR3 loop is CASSQTSGTYNEQFF. The DNA for the CDR3 is TGTGCTAGCAGCCAGACTAGCGGCACCTACAATGAGCAGTTCTTC.

This rearrangement joins TRBV27 to TRBJ1-1; no firm D call. The CDR3 runs 15 residues. Trimming took 6 bases from V and 1 from J, leaving 15 bases between them. Germline assignment: CDR1 MNHEY and CDR2 SMNVEV (reference sequence). The CDR3 loop reads CASRHSFGQNTEAFF. The CDR3 nucleotides read TGTGCCAGCAGACACAGCTTTGGCCAGAACACTGAAGCTTTCTTT.

V and J are TRBV15 and TRBJ1-1; weak D call: TRBD1 (6 bases). The CDR3 has 13 residues. Looked up from germline, CDR1 is LNHNV and CDR2 is YYDKDF (reference sequence). Trimming cost V 8 bases and J 0 bases, with 10 bases left between them. CDR3 residues: CATGQNMNTEAFF. CDR3 DNA: TGTGCCACCGGACAGAACATGAACACTGAAGCTTTCTTT.

V gene TRBV6-2 or TRBV6-3 combines with J gene TRBJ1-5; D unresolved. The CDR3 covers 18 residues. Germline V gene data show CDR1 as MNHEY and CDR2 as SVGEGT. V shed 7 bases and J shed 0 bases, with 22 bases lying between them. The CDR3 DNA reads TGTGCCAGCACCCCCCGGGAGGGAGGGTTGTATAGCAATCAGCCCCAGCATTTT. Its translation: CASTPREGGLYSNQPQHF.

This clone was detected once. This rearrangement joins TRBV19 to TRBJ2-7, with 8 bases matching TRBD1. The CDR3 consists of 14 residues. Germline V lookup: CDR1 LNHDA, CDR2 SQIVND (reference sequence). V lost 5 bases to trimming and J lost 5 bases; unmatched junction nucleotides: 8. CDR3 sequence (DNA): TGTGCCAGTAGTGACGGGACAGGCCTCCACGAGCAGTACTTC. Its translation is CASSDGTGLHEQYF.

The chain has TRBV5-4 and TRBJ1-1; 11 bases are a match to TRBD1. The CDR3 loop spans 15 amino acids. V trimming: 3 bases; J trimming: 1 base; junction bases outside the gene matches: 2. Germline lookup yields CDR1 SGHNT and CDR2 YYREEE (reference sequence). The CDR3 loop reads CASSWTGGWNTEAFF. CDR3 sequence (DNA): TGTGCCAGCAGCTGGACAGGGGGCTGGAACACTGAAGCTTTCTTT.

This clone came up once. The chain employs TRBV6-5 and TRBJ1-5; D is perhaps TRBD1 (6 bases). The CDR3 runs to 16 residues. V lost 4 bases and J 0 bases, leaving 13 bases between the germline ends. Germline V gene data show CDR1 as MNHEY and CDR2 as SVGAGI. The CDR3 reads CASSFSGASSNQPQHF. The CDR3 DNA reads TGTGCCAGCAGTTTTTCAGGGGCCTCTAGCAATCAGCCCCAGCATTTT.

The V call is TRBV9, the J call TRBJ2-2; no clear D gene. V lost 4 bases to trimming and J lost 4 bases, with 11 bases between them. This CDR3 is 14 amino acids long. CDR1 is SGDLS and CDR2 is YYNGEE in the germline V gene. CDR3 amino acids: CASSLEVVTGELFF. CDR3 DNA sequence: TGTGCCAGCAGCCTCGAGGTTGTCACCGGGGAGCTGTTTTTT.

The chain uses TRBV23-1 and TRBJ1-1, with a possible D match to TRBD1 (5 bases). TRBV23-1 is classed as an ORF, of uncertain function. V lost 0 bases, J lost 6 bases, and 20 bases lay in between. This CDR3 contains 17 residues. The CDR3 sequence: CASSQSNQGLCVAEAFF. CDR3 nucleotide sequence: TGCGCCAGCAGTCAATCGAATCAGGGTTTGTGTGTCGCTGAAGCTTTCTTT.

This clone was seen only once. The V call is TRBV5-1, the J call TRBJ2-2; the match to TRBD2 covers 8 bases. Germline V lookup: CDR1 SGHRS, CDR2 YFSETQ. Losses at the gene ends were 0 bases for V and 7 bases for J; bases not matched to a gene: 2. This CDR3 region has 14 residues. The CDR3 bases are TGCGCCAGCAGCTTGGCTCTAGCGGGCGGGGAGCTGTTTTTT. Translated, it gives CASSLALAGGELFF.

The chain employs TRBV7-9 and TRBJ1-1; 7 bases agree with TRBD1. This CDR3 has 14 amino acids. CDR1 is SEHNR, CDR2 FQNEAQ, per germline (reference sequence). The J segment lost 4 bases and the V segment lost 2 bases, leaving 4 bases of the junction unmatched. The CDR3: CASSLQGTVTEAFF. CDR3 coding DNA: TGTGCCAGCAGCTTACAAGGGACAGTCACTGAAGCTTTCTTT. The complete variable domain, with remaining parts taken from reference TRBV7-9 and TRBJ1-1, reads DTGVSQNPRHKITKRGQNVTFRCDPISEHNRLYWYRQTLGQGPEFLTYFQNEAQLEKSRLLSDRFSAERPKGSFSTLEIQRTEQGDSAMYLCASSLQGTVTEAFFGQGTRLTVV.

The chain links TRBV19 to TRBJ1-5, with TRBD1 as a possible D gene (5 bases). Germline CDR1 and CDR2: LNHDA and SQIVND (reference sequence). Trimming shortened V by 4 bases and J by 0 bases, and 19 bases separated the two germline ends. The CDR3 covers 18 residues. This CDR3 is CASSSDRQKPYSNQPQHF. The CDR3 bases are TGTGCCAGTAGTAGCGACCGACAGAAACCTTATAGCAATCAGCCCCAGCATTTT.

The V gene is TRBV18, the J gene TRBJ2-1; 14 nucleotides match TRBD2. CDR1 is KGHSH, CDR2 LQKENI, per germline. This CDR3 region has 16 residues. V was clipped by 5 bases and J by 5 bases; unmatched bases: 5. CDR3 region: CASSDWGLAGDNEQFF. The CDR3 DNA reads TGTGCCAGCTCAGACTGGGGACTAGCGGGGGACAATGAGCAGTTCTTC. Full variable domain (rest looked up from reference TRBV18 and TRBJ2-1): NAGVMQNPRHLVRRRGQEARLRCSPMKGHSHVYWYRQLPEEGLKFMVYLQKENIIDESGMPKERFSAEFPKEGPSILRIQQVVRGDSAAYFCASSDWGLAGDNEQFFGPGTRLTVL.

The rearrangement joins TRBV13 to TRBJ2-3, with D perhaps matching TRBD1 (6 bases). The CDR3 contains 14 residues. Germline CDR1 and CDR2: PRHDT and FYEKMQ (reference sequence). Deletions cut 5 bases from V and 2 bases from J, with 11 bases between. The CDR3 bases are TGTGCCAGCAGCGCCCGGACAGACACAGATACGCAGTATTTT. Its translation: CASSARTDTDTQYF.

The sample holds one count of this clone. The chain employs TRBV4-1 and TRBJ1-2, with D perhaps TRBD1 (6 bases). Germline-derived CDR1 and CDR2 are MGHRA and YSYEKL. CDR3 size: 14 residues. V lost 4 bases, J lost 12 bases, and 21 bases lay in between. CDR3 nucleotides: TGCGCCAGCAGCCCGAGTAGCAACCAGGGGCCCAACACCTTC. The encoded protein is CASSPSSNQGPNTF.

The rearrangement uses TRBV18 and TRBJ1-3; no clear D. Between the trimmed V and J ends, which lost 2 bases and 0 bases, there was a span of 8 bases. The CDR3 loop spans 15 amino acids. Per the germline V gene, CDR1 is KGHSH and CDR2 is LQKENI. The CDR3 DNA reads as TGTGCCAGCTCACCAAGGGAGATCTCTGGAAACACCATATATTTT. This translates into CASSPREISGNTIYF.

This rearrangement joins TRBV3-1 (or the pseudogene TRBV3-2) to TRBJ2-7; 9 bases fit TRBD1. The CDR3 has 16 residues. Germline trimming cut 5 bases from V and 0 bases from J; bases unmatched to any gene: 8. In germline, CDR1 is LGHDT, CDR2 YNNKEL (reference sequence). The CDR3 loop reads CASSAPGQGISYEQYF. Written as DNA, the CDR3 is TGTGCCAGCAGCGCTCCGGGACAGGGCATCTCCTACGAGCAGTACTTC.

A word on this clone: Other nucleotide sequences from this sample produce the same CDR3. The genes are TRBV20-1 and TRBJ1-2; the D is unclear. This CDR3 spans 11 amino acids. V lost 6 bases and J 5 bases, leaving 10 bases between the germline ends. Germline V gives CDR1 DFQATT, CDR2 SNEGSKA (reference sequence). The CDR3: CSARAGYGYTF. CDR3 coding DNA: TGCAGTGCCCGAGCGGGGTATGGCTACACCTTC.

The chain uses TRBV7-6 and TRBJ2-7, with 7 bases matching TRBD1. The germline V gene has CDR1 SGHVS and CDR2 FNYEAQ. Trimming at V came to 5 bases and at J to 0 bases, leaving 10 bases not matched to a gene. CDR3 length equals 16 residues. This chain's CDR3 is CASSPTGDRTSYEQYF. CDR3 sequence (DNA): TGTGCCAGCAGCCCAACAGGGGACAGAACCTCCTACGAGCAGTACTTC. Based on the CDR3 plus reference TRBV7-6 and TRBJ2-7, the full variable domain is GAGVSQSPRYKVTKRGQDVALRCDPISGHVSLYWYRQALGQGPEFLTYFNYEAQQDKSGLPNDRFSAERPEGSISTLTIQRTEQRDSAMYRCASSPTGDRTSYEQYFGPGTRLTVT.

Concerning this clone: Other DNA sequences in this sample translate to the same CDR3. The V and J genes are TRBV9 and TRBJ2-5; TRBD2 agrees at 7 bases. From germline, CDR1 is SGDLS and CDR2 YYNGEE. J gave up 5 bases and V 2 bases, and 9 bases lay outside the gene matches. The CDR3 extends over 15 amino acids. CDR3 sequence (DNA): TGTGCCAGCAGCGTCGATAGCGGGCGTGGGGAGACCCAGTACTTC. Translated, it gives CASSVDSGRGETQYF.

J is TRBJ1-6 and V is TRBV6-2 or TRBV6-3; 7 bases are a match to TRBD1. Germline CDR1 MNHEY, CDR2 SVGEGT. The CDR3 extends over 16 amino acids. After removal of 2 bases from V and 4 bases from J, the junction contained 5 bases not matched to a gene. The CDR3 here is CASSYLGGRYNSPLHF. For the CDR3, the DNA is TGTGCCAGCAGTTACCTAGGGGGCCGATATAATTCACCCCTCCACTTT.

The gene calls are TRBV28 and TRBJ2-2; a possible D gene is TRBD2 (5 bases). Deletions cut 7 bases from V and 4 bases from J, with 13 bases between. The CDR3 is 14 amino acids. CDR1 and CDR2 from the germline V gene are MDHEN and SYDVKM. For the CDR3, the DNA is TGTGCCAGCAAGGGAAGGGAGAGCACCGGGGAGCTGTTTTTT. Amino acid sequence: CASKGRESTGELFF.

The chain carries TRBV19 and TRBJ2-5, with D perhaps TRBD1 (6 bases). The V and J ends lost 6 bases and 3 bases respectively, with 11 bases between them. This CDR3 contains 13 residues. Germline-derived CDR1 and CDR2 are LNHDA and SQIVND (reference sequence). The CDR3 DNA sequence: TGTGCCAGTAGCAGGACAGTGAAAGAGACCCAGTACTTC. Translation: CASSRTVKETQYF.

This clone was observed once. This chain connects TRBV3-1 (or the pseudogene TRBV3-2) to TRBJ2-3; tentatively, D is TRBD2 (7 bases). The ends were cut back, 4 bases at V and 5 bases at J, with 10 bases in the middle. Germline CDR1 is LGHDT and CDR2 is YNNKEL (reference sequence). The CDR3 has 13 amino acids. CDR3 sequence: CASSRGGGDTQYF. The CDR3 DNA reads TGTGCCAGCAGCCGGGGGGGCGGAGATACGCAGTATTTT.

This chain links TRBV5-1 with TRBJ1-1; a weak D match, TRBD1 (5 bases). V gave up 0 bases and J gave up 4 bases, with 19 bases separating them. The CDR3 is 17 residues long. Germline CDR1 reads SGHRS; CDR2 reads YFSETQ. As DNA, the CDR3 is TGCGCCAGCAGCTTGGGTGCAGGATCGGCAGGGCCCACTGAAGCTTTCTTT. Protein: CASSLGAGSAGPTEAFF.